Only a few counts were recorded for the clone carrying this TCR beta chain. The sample belongs to a study of blood T cell repertoires in COVID-19. Study as a whole: Both acute and convalescent COVID-19 samples were obtained from the United States, Italy and Spain. The cDNA or gDNA used as material had been derived from T cells, B-cell-depleted T cells, or PBMCs.

How the authors handled the data: Cell counts per sample came from amplifying reference gene primers. Assay used: immunoSEQ multiplex PCR; TCRdb lists only in-frame clones, some missing. D and trimming were read from the DNA, whereas the V and J calls and clone size are those reported in that table. The repertoire holds some 78,000 clones, with 75% to 90% as singletons. Trimming cost V 3 bases and J 6 bases; bases outside gene matches: 10. The CDR3 length is 15 residues. Germline V gene lookup returns CDR1 MNHEY and CDR2 SMNVEV (reference sequence). This chain uses TRBV27 with TRBJ2-7, with 8 bases that match TRBD2. This sequence originates from a man in his sixties with active or convalescent COVID-19. Material for sequencing was peripheral blood. CDR3 sequence (DNA): TGTGCCAGCAGTTTCGGGTCTAGCGGGTCTCGCGAGCAGTACTTC. This translates into CASSFGSSGSREQYF.